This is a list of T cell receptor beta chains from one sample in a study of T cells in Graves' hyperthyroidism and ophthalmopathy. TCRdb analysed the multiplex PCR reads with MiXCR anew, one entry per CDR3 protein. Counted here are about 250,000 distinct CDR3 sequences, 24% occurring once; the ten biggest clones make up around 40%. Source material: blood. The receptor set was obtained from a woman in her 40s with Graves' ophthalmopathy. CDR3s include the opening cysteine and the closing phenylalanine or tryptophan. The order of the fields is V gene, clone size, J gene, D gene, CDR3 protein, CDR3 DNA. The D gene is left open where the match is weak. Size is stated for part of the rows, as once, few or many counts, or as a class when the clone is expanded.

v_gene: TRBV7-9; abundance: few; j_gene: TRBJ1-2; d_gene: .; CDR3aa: CASSLGPEQGTF; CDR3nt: TGTGCCAGCAGCTTAGGCCCGGAGCAGGGCACCTTC
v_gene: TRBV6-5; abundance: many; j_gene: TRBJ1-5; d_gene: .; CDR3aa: CASSYGGSNQPQHF; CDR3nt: TGTGCCAGCAGTTACGGGGGTAGCAATCAGCCCCAGCATTTT
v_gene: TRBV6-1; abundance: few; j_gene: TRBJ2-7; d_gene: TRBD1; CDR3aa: CASSSAGQGSYEQYF; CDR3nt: TGTGCCAGCAGCTCCGCTGGACAGGGAAGCTACGAGCAGTACTTC
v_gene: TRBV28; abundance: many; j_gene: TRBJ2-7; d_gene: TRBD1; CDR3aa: CASSLTGAVSYEQYF; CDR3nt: TGTGCCAGCAGTTTAACAGGGGCCGTCTCCTACGAGCAGTACTTC
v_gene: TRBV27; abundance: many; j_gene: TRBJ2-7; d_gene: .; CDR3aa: CASSTAGAASYEQYF; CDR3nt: TGTGCCAGCAGTACCGCAGGGGCCGCCTCCTACGAGCAGTACTTC
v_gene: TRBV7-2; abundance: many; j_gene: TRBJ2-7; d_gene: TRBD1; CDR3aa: CASSPLGTEAAEQYF; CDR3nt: TGTGCCAGCAGCCCTCTAGGGACAGAAGCTGCGGAGCAGTACTTC
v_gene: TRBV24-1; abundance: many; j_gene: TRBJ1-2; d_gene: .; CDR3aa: CATSDSQRGGQANYGYTF; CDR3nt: TGTGCCACCAGTGATTCCCAACGTGGGGGACAAGCTAACTATGGCTACACCTTC
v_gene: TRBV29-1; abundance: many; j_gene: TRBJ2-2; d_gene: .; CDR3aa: CSGENDITGELFF; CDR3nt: TGCAGCGGGGAAAATGATATAACCGGGGAGCTGTTTTTT
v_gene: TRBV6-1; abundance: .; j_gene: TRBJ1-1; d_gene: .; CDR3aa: CASNRGMYTEAFF; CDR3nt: TGTGCCAGCAATCGGGGAATGTACACTGAAGCTTTCTTT
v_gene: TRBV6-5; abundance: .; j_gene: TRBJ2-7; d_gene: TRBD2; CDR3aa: CASSSGLAGDLRYF; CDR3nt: TGTGCCAGCAGTTCGGGACTAGCGGGAGATTTAAGGTACTTC
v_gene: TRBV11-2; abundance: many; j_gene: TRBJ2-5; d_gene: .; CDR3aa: CASSASRFEGWRETQYF; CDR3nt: TGTGCCAGCAGCGCATCTCGGTTTGAGGGGTGGAGAGAGACCCAGTACTTC
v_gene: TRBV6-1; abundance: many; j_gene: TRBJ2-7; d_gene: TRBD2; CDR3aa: CASTDPGLANSYEQYF; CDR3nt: TGTGCCAGCACCGACCCGGGACTAGCTAATTCCTACGAGCAGTACTTC
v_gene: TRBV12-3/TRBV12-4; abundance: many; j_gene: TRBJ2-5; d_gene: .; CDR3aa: CASSDLVTGYGEETQYF; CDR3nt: TGTGCCAGCAGTGACCTGGTCACAGGGTATGGAGAAGAGACCCAGTACTTC
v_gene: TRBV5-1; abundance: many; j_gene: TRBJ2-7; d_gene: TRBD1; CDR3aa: CASSLGQGGNEQYF; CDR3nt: TGCGCCAGCAGCTTGGGACAGGGCGGCAACGAGCAGTACTTC
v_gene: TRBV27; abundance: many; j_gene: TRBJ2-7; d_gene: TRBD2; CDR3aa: CASSSASGLAFYEQYF; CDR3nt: TGTGCCAGCAGTTCAGCATCGGGACTAGCCTTCTACGAGCAGTACTTC
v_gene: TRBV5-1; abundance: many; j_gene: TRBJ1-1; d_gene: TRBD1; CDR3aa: CASSFSGTGSEAFF; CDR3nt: TGCGCCAGCAGCTTTTCCGGGACAGGGTCAGAAGCTTTCTTT
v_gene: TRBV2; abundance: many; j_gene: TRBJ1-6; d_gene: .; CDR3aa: CASSEFDVSSYNSPLHF; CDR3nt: TGTGCCAGCAGTGAATTCGACGTAAGCTCCTATAATTCACCCCTCCACTTT
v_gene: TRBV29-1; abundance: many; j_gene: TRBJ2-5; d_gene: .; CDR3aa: CSVGVGEETQYF; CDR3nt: TGCAGCGTTGGGGTGGGGGAAGAGACCCAGTACTTC
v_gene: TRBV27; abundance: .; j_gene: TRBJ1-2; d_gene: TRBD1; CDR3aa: CASSLLGQYGYIF; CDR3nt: TGTGCCAGCAGTCTCTTGGGACAGTATGGCTACATCTTC
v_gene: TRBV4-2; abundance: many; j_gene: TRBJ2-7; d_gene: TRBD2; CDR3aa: CASSQGGGEQYF; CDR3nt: TGTGCCAGCAGCCAAGGGGGGGGCGAGCAGTACTTC